This T cell receptor beta chain was captured by sequencing in a study of blood T cells in healthy people across ages. As for the study in general: Capturing about one barcoded beta molecule per two T cells was achieved by template switching.

Total RNA amounts of at least 6 micrograms were extracted per sample. The second PCR ran roughly 7 to 12 cycles with a sample-barcoded 5' primer and J-beta primers. Via MiXCR, TCRdb re-called the 5' RACE reads, giving one row per CDR3 protein. The profile shows about 2 million distinct CDR3 sequences, 49% of them singletons. The CDR3 sequence is 15 residues long. Trimming cost V 4 bases and J 4 bases; bases outside gene matches: 7. The germline V gene encodes CDR1 SGHRS and CDR2 YFSETQ. Study outcomes and limitations: Any conclusive comparison of naive versus antigen-experienced cells was prevented by using unsorted PBMCs. Measured against age, TCR beta diversity per million T cells decreased in a roughly linear manner.

In the case of this clonotype: Its antigen is not identified.

This TCR derives from a woman in her 40s in good health. Material: blood. V usage is TRBV5-1 and J usage is TRBJ2-3, with 9 bases that match TRBD1. The CDR3 spells CASSRTGTGPDTQYF. The CDR3 DNA sequence: TGCGCCAGCAGCCGAACCGGGACAGGGCCAGATACGCAGTATTTT. The full variable domain, in which reference TRBV5-1 and TRBJ2-3 provide the parts outside the CDR3, is KAGVTQTPRYLIKTRGQQVTLSCSPISGHRSVSWYQQTPGQGLQFLFEYFSETQRNKGNFPGRFSGRQFSNSRSEMNVSTLELGDSALYLCASSRTGTGPDTQYFGPGTRLTVL.